A selection of T cell receptor beta chains follows, all from one sample in a study of OX40 agonist ivuxolimab in advanced cancers. Produced via immunoSEQ multiplex PCR; TCRdb's table is partial and in-frame only. The table lists approximately 81,000 clones, 85% to 90% of them singletons. Material: CD4+ or CD8+ T cells sorted from blood, obtained in a trial of the OX40 agonist ivuxolimab. Receptors were obtained from an adult with an advanced solid tumor such as melanoma, head and neck, liver or kidney cancer. CDR3s include the opening cysteine and the closing phenylalanine or tryptophan. Fields, in order: D gene, V gene, J gene, clone size, CDR3 length, CDR3 protein, CDR3 DNA. A D gene is named only where the DNA matches it firmly. Not every row has a clone size; where given, it reads once, few, many or a size class.

d_gene: TRBD1
v_gene: TRBV4-1
j_gene: TRBJ1-1
abundance: once
len: 13
CDR3aa: CASSQFRGTEAFF
CDR3nt: TGCGCCAGCAGCCAATTCAGGGGGACTGAAGCTTTCTTT

d_gene: TRBD2
v_gene: TRBV7-2
j_gene: TRBJ2-1
abundance: .
len: 15
CDR3aa: CASSLSYLTSSEQFF
CDR3nt: TGTGCCAGCAGCCTCAGCTACCTGACTAGCTCGGAGCAGTTCTTC

d_gene: .
v_gene: TRBV30
j_gene: TRBJ1-2
abundance: .
len: 13
CDR3aa: CAWSVLGGGGYTF
CDR3nt: TGTGCCTGGAGTGTACTTGGAGGGGGTGGCTACACCTTC

d_gene: .
v_gene: TRBV7-7
j_gene: TRBJ2-5
abundance: .
len: 13
CDR3aa: CASSLGPQETQYF
CDR3nt: TGTGCCAGCAGCCTCGGACCTCAAGAGACCCAGTACTTC

d_gene: .
v_gene: TRBV12-5
j_gene: TRBJ2-3
abundance: .
len: 15
CDR3aa: CASGLEFLSTDTQYF
CDR3nt: TGTGCTAGTGGTTTGGAGTTCCTTAGCACAGATACGCAGTATTTT

d_gene: TRBD1
v_gene: TRBV5-6
j_gene: TRBJ1-1
abundance: .
len: 13
CDR3aa: CASSRDRGIEAFF
CDR3nt: TGTGCCAGCAGCCGGGACAGGGGGATTGAAGCTTTCTTT

d_gene: TRBD2
v_gene: TRBV7-9
j_gene: TRBJ2-7
abundance: .
len: 18
CDR3aa: CASSGLGGGFTLSYEQYF
CDR3nt: TGTGCCAGCAGCGGCCTCGGGGGGGGCTTCACTCTCTCCTACGAGCAGTACTTC

d_gene: .
v_gene: TRBV28
j_gene: TRBJ2-7
abundance: .
len: 12
CDR3aa: CASSKGAGEQYF
CDR3nt: TGTGCCAGCAGTAAAGGGGCCGGCGAGCAGTACTTC

d_gene: .
v_gene: TRBV2
j_gene: TRBJ1-1
abundance: .
len: 15
CDR3aa: CASSAWAVQDTEAFF
CDR3nt: TGTGCCAGCAGTGCGTGGGCAGTTCAAGACACTGAAGCTTTCTTT

d_gene: TRBD2
v_gene: TRBV7-2
j_gene: TRBJ2-1
abundance: few
len: 18
CDR3aa: CASSLADRGLAVYNEQFF
CDR3nt: TGTGCCAGCAGCTTAGCGGACCGGGGACTAGCGGTATACAATGAGCAGTTCTTC

d_gene: TRBD2
v_gene: TRBV7-3
j_gene: TRBJ2-5
abundance: .
len: 15
CDR3aa: CASSPQAGVAETQYF
CDR3nt: TGTGCCAGCAGCCCACAAGCGGGAGTCGCCGAGACCCAGTACTTC

d_gene: .
v_gene: TRBV14
j_gene: TRBJ1-4
abundance: once
len: 16
CDR3aa: CASSQGRGGNREKLFF
CDR3nt: TGTGCCAGCAGCCAAGGTCGAGGGGGAAATCGGGAAAAACTGTTTTTT

d_gene: TRBD1
v_gene: TRBV25-1
j_gene: TRBJ2-3
abundance: once
len: 17
CDR3aa: CASSEYIGGQGSDTQYF
CDR3nt: TGTGCCAGCAGTGAATATATAGGAGGACAGGGGTCGGATACGCAGTATTTT

d_gene: TRBD1
v_gene: TRBV7-9
j_gene: TRBJ1-1
abundance: .
len: 13
CDR3aa: CANSRGQNTEAFF
CDR3nt: TGTGCCAACTCCAGGGGGCAGAACACTGAAGCTTTCTTT